What follows is one T cell receptor (beta chain) and its context. Antigen: not known. The germline gene is not matched at one end of the junction; a read error may be the cause. This CDR3 has 16 amino acids. Germline CDR1 reads SSHAT; CDR2 reads FNYEAQ (reference sequence). The data belong to a study of T cell responses to AZD1222 COVID-19 vaccine. Points from the study as a whole: At baseline, just five to seven AZD1222 recipients tested seropositive. Mostly white British, mostly female donors; authors suggested clonal diversity may be underestimated.

Some clones are missing from TCRdb's copy, which holds only in-frame ones; the method was immunoSEQ multiplex PCR. The table includes 150,000 to 190,000 clones, around 85% detected once. This TCR came from an adult who had recovered from COVID-19. V gene TRBV7-7 combines with J gene TRBJ2-3; the match to TRBD2 covers 9 bases. The source was peripheral blood, collected after recovery from COVID-19. This CDR3 is CASSPRQRGEVDTQYF. The CDR3 DNA sequence: TGTGCTAGCAGCCCCCGCCAGCGGGGGGAGGTGGATACGCAGTATTTT.